These 15 T cell receptor beta chains came from one sample sequenced in a study of T cells after yellow fever vaccination. Using its own MiXCR run on the 5' RACE reads, TCRdb lists one record per CDR3 protein. The sample consists of some 400,000 distinct CDR3 sequences, approximately 6% of them appearing once. Sequencing used PBMCs, obtained 5 days after the yellow fever booster vaccination. The source of these receptors is a man aged 25-40 years who received the YFV17D yellow fever vaccine.

This clonotype has just a few counts. V gene TRBV20-1 combines with J gene TRBJ2-7; 11 bases line up with TRBD1. Trimming removed 4 bases from V and 4 bases from J; junction bases left unmatched: 9. Germline V gene sequence: CDR1 DFQATT, CDR2 SNEGSKA (reference sequence). This CDR3 is 15 amino acids long. CDR3 coding DNA: TGCAGTGCTACACCTTACGGGACAGGGGGTTACGAGCAGTACTTC. Amino acids: CSATPYGTGGYEQYF.

In its sample, this clonotype was seen a few times. The chain employs TRBV7-2 and TRBJ2-7, with 15 bases identical to TRBD2. Germline V gene sequence: CDR1 SGHTA, CDR2 FQGNSA. The CDR3 totals 21 residues. The J segment lost 3 bases and the V segment lost 0 bases, leaving 15 bases of the junction unmatched. CDR3: CASSLASYAGLAGGVDYEQYF. The CDR3 nucleotides are TGTGCCAGCAGCTTAGCTTCATACGCGGGACTAGCGGGAGGTGTAGACTACGAGCAGTACTTC.

This clonotype showed up just a few times. The chain links TRBV12-3 or TRBV12-4 to TRBJ2-7; 14 bases align to TRBD2. V was pared by 4 bases and J by 6 bases, with 23 bases of the junction left unmatched. The CDR3 loop spans 21 amino acids. The CDR3 region is CASSSAGTSGRRGPSALEQYF. Here the CDR3 DNA reads TGTGCCAGCAGTTCAGCTGGGACTAGCGGGAGAAGAGGGCCCTCCGCGCTCGAGCAGTACTTC.

The sample holds many counts of this clonotype. The V and J genes are TRBV29-1 and TRBJ2-7; 7 nucleotides line up with TRBD1. V was pared by 5 bases and J by 4 bases, with 11 bases of the junction left unmatched. Germline V gives CDR1 SQVTM, CDR2 ANQGSEA. The CDR3 spans 14 residues. CDR3: CSVYTGALGYEQYF. CDR3 DNA sequence: TGCAGCGTTTATACAGGGGCCCTAGGGTACGAGCAGTACTTC.

This chain connects TRBV4-2 to TRBJ2-1; D not certain. The ends were cut back, 0 bases at V and 11 bases at J, with 17 bases in the middle. Looked up from germline, CDR1 is LGHNA and CDR2 is YNFKEQ. The CDR3 extends over 15 amino acids. CDR3 residues: CASSQDPKTPSQQFF. CDR3 coding DNA: TGTGCCAGCAGCCAAGATCCGAAGACCCCCTCCCAGCAGTTCTTC.

This clonotype was detected many times. The chain carries TRBV20-1 and TRBJ1-1; the D is unclear. The CDR3 is made up of 12 amino acids. CDR1 is DFQATT, CDR2 SNEGSKA, per germline (reference sequence). V was pared by 2 bases and J by 1 base, with 5 bases between. CDR3 amino acids: CSARYGNTEAFF. DNA for the CDR3: TGCAGTGCTAGATACGGGAACACTGAAGCTTTCTTT.

The chain joins TRBV6-5 to TRBJ2-5; 9 bases are shared with TRBD2. CDR3 length: 16 residues. Germline trimming cut 5 bases from V and 4 bases from J; bases unmatched to any gene: 11. Germline values: CDR1 MNHEY, CDR2 SVGAGI. CDR3 nucleotide sequence: TGTGCCAGCAGTAACAATGGCGCGGGAGGGCCAGAGACCCAGTACTTC. This encodes CASSNNGAGGPETQYF.

In its sample, this clonotype was seen many times. The V gene is TRBV7-9, the J gene TRBJ2-3, with D perhaps TRBD1 (5 bases). Trimming removed 4 bases at V and 1 base at J, with 9 bases between. The CDR3 runs to 14 residues. Germline CDR1 SEHNR, CDR2 FQNEAQ (reference sequence). As DNA, the CDR3 is TGTGCCAGCAGCTCCCAGGGCGGCACAGATACGCAGTATTTT. Protein sequence: CASSSQGGTDTQYF.

This clonotype was observed many times. The rearrangement joins TRBV5-4 to TRBJ2-1, with 7 bases identical to TRBD2. CDR3 length equals 15 residues. CDR1 is SGHNT, CDR2 YYREEE, per germline (reference sequence). With 6 bases clipped from V and 5 bases from J, the junction kept 11 bases outside the gene matches. CDR3 DNA: TGTGCCAGCACAACGGGAGGTTTCCCTGACAATGAGCAGTTCTTC. The encoded protein is CASTTGGFPDNEQFF.

This clonotype was observed at least ten times. One junction end disagrees with the germline gene, perhaps due to a read error. V is TRBV5-6 and J is TRBJ2-5, with TRBD1 as a possible D gene (6 bases). Germline loops: CDR1 SGHDT, CDR2 YYEEEE. The CDR3 contains 13 residues. In nucleotides, the CDR3 is TGTGCCAGCAGTTTGGACAGTGGCTTCACCCAGTACTTC. It encodes CASSLDSGFTQYF. The complete variable domain, with remaining parts taken from reference TRBV5-6 and TRBJ2-5, reads DAGVTQSPTHLIKTRGQQVTLRCSPKSGHDTVSWYQQALGQGPQFIFQYYEEEERQRGNFPDRFSGHQFPNYSSELNVNALLLGDSALYLCASSLDSGFTQYFGPGTRLLVL.

The V and J genes are TRBV19 and TRBJ1-1; D might be TRBD1 (5 bases). This CDR3 is 14 amino acids long. Trimming cost V 10 bases and J 6 bases, with 21 bases left between them. Germline loops: CDR1 LNHDA, CDR2 SQIVND (reference sequence). The CDR3, as DNA: TGTGCCACCCATCCCGGGGGATTCTTTGCTGAAGCTTTCTTT. It encodes CATHPGGFFAEAFF.

This clonotype was recorded many times. The J gene is TRBJ2-3, the V gene TRBV5-1; D remains ambiguous. V dropped 4 bases and J dropped 1 base, with 16 bases sitting between them. Germline-derived CDR1 and CDR2 are SGHRS and YFSETQ. The CDR3 extends over 16 amino acids. CDR3 sequence: CASSTRTAAGTDTQYF. In nucleotides, the CDR3 is TGCGCCAGCAGCACTCGGACCGCTGCGGGCACAGATACGCAGTATTTT.

The table lists this clonotype with many counts. This chain uses TRBV7-3 with TRBJ2-1; tentatively, D is TRBD2 (5 bases). Germline CDR1 SGHTA, CDR2 FQGTGA. V lost 1 base to trimming and J lost 6 bases, with 16 bases between them. The CDR3 runs to 16 residues. CDR3 DNA sequence: TGTGCCAGCAGCTTAAGGGCGAGACTAACCCGCAATGAGCAGTTCTTC. Translated: CASSLRARLTRNEQFF.

A few counts support this clonotype. CDR3 nucleotides: TGTGCCAGCTCATCTTTGGCGGGGGACACAGATACGCAGTATTTT. This sequence encodes CASSSLAGDTDTQYF. The J gene is TRBJ2-3, the V gene TRBV18, with 7 nucleotides matching TRBD2. The J segment lost 2 bases and the V segment lost 5 bases, leaving 7 bases of the junction unmatched. The V gene's germline CDR1 is KGHSH and CDR2 LQKENI. The CDR3 runs to 15 residues.

There are many counts of this clonotype. The chain joins TRBV7-8 to TRBJ2-7, with 7 bases that match TRBD2. Per the germline V gene, CDR1 is SGHVS and CDR2 is FQNEAQ. Trimming at V came to 0 bases and at J to 2 bases, leaving 7 bases not matched to a gene. The length of the CDR3 is 16 residues. CDR3 amino acids: CASSLASTSAAYEQYF. In nucleotides, the CDR3 is TGTGCCAGCAGCTTAGCCTCCACTAGCGCGGCCTACGAGCAGTACTTC.